The text below deals with one T cell receptor beta chain. The target antigen is unknown. V was cut by 2 bases and J by 1 base, with 20 bases left in between. The CDR3 covers 18 residues. This entry comes from a study of CD8 T cells in Susac syndrome. Study-wide results and caveats: In Susac patients, clonal expansion was not detected in CD4+ cells.

Random hexamers were used to reverse transcribe an amount of 0.5 to 1 ug RNA. The TCR beta CDR3 was amplified by immunoSEQ multiplex PCR across 54 Vbeta, 13 Jbeta. TCRdb ran MiXCR on the immunoSEQ multiplex PCR reads and lists one entry per CDR3 protein. The sample consists of roughly 150,000 distinct CDR3 sequences, about 95% of them appearing once. Sequencing targeted TCR beta in T cells from blood (CD8+ and CD4+). FACS enriched CD8+ TEMRA cells, while bulk CD8+ and CD4+ were negatively isolated. The specimen sequenced was CD4+ T cells from PBMCs. This clonotype was sampled from a human donor with Susac syndrome. The chain recombines TRBV23-1 with TRBJ1-1; D perhaps matches TRBD1 (5 bases). TRBV23-1 is known as an ORF, though its function is uncertain. The CDR3 DNA reads as TGCGCCAGCAGTCAAGGCCGCAGGGAACCACCGCCGAACACTGAAGCTTTCTTT. Its translation: CASSQGRREPPPNTEAFF.